This T cell receptor (beta chain) comes out of a study of T cells after yellow fever vaccination. Study-wide results and caveats: Contaminating bulk clonotypes could be abundant in FACS-sorted repertoires. It was a weaker secondary response, yet one that peaked faster, at day 5 versus 15.

Many counts were recorded for this clonotype. Its antigen is currently unknown. Using its own MiXCR run on the 5' RACE reads, TCRdb lists one record per CDR3 protein. In the table there are about 580,000 distinct CDR3 sequences, around 16% of which are singletons. Germline-derived CDR1 and CDR2 are SGHRS and YFSETQ. This CDR3 region has 15 residues. Trimming removed 0 bases at V and 0 bases at J, with 7 bases between. The clonotype comes from a man aged 18 to 29 who received the YFV17D yellow fever vaccine. The chain couples TRBV5-1 to TRBJ1-3; D unclear. The specimen was PBMCs, collected about 5 days after the first yellow fever vaccination. CDR3 amino acids: CASSLGGGSGNTIYF. The CDR3 nucleotides read TGCGCCAGCAGCTTGGGTGGCGGCTCTGGAAACACCATATATTTT.